The 24 T cell receptor beta chains below were found in one sample sequenced in a study of cytomegalovirus exposure and HLA in healthy donors. The study ran its PCR with 60 Vbeta and 13 Jbeta primers. Only in-frame clones appear in the TCRdb table, and some are missing; sequencing was by immunoSEQ multiplex PCR. The data contain approximately 210,000 clones, more than 75% of them singletons. Sequencing used PBMCs. The receptors here all came from a woman under 30 in good health and CMV-seronegative.

This chain connects TRBV7-8 to TRBJ2-7; TRBD1 matches at 8 bases. V lost 5 bases and J lost 2; bases outside the gene matches: 2. The CDR3 covers 13 residues. Germline V lookup: CDR1 SGHVS, CDR2 FQNEAQ. Here the CDR3 reads CASSRQGPYEQYF. The CDR3 bases are TGTGCCAGCAGCCGACAGGGGCCCTACGAGCAGTACTTC.

CDR3 DNA sequence: TGTGCCAGTAGTATTCCCGGACTAGGTTTCTATGAGCAGTTCTTC. It codes for CASSIPGLGFYEQFF. The chain combines TRBV19 with TRBJ2-1; TRBD2 agrees at 7 bases. Per germline, CDR1 LNHDA and CDR2 SQIVND (reference sequence). V lost 3 bases to trimming and J lost 8 bases; unmatched junction nucleotides: 10. The CDR3 is 15 amino acids.

The chain couples TRBV9 to TRBJ2-7; possibly TRBD1 for D (6 bases). Germline CDR1 reads SGDLS; CDR2 reads YYNGEE. Deletions cut 3 bases from V and 6 bases from J, with 10 bases between. CDR3 size: 12 residues. CDR3 DNA sequence: TGTGCCAGCAGCGCTACAGGGACCGAGCAGTACTTC. The encoded protein is CASSATGTEQYF.

Only a few counts were recorded for this clone. The chain links TRBV30 to TRBJ1-5; 7 bases are a match to TRBD1. The CDR3 is 13 amino acids. Germline V CDR1 and CDR2: GTSNPN, SVGIG (reference sequence). The trim removed 2 bases at V and 5 bases at J, leaving 3 bases unmatched. The CDR3 DNA sequence: TGTGCCTGGAGTCGGACAGGCCATCAGCCCCAGCATTTT. Amino acids: CAWSRTGHQPQHF. The complete variable domain, with remaining parts taken from reference TRBV30 and TRBJ1-5, reads SQTIHQWPATLVQPVGSPLSLECTVEGTSNPNLYWYRQAAGRGLQLLFYSVGIGQISSEVPQNLSASRPQDRQFILSSKKLLLSDSGFYLCAWSRTGHQPQHFGDGTRLSIL.

V usage is TRBV4-3 and J usage is TRBJ2-7, with D possibly TRBD2 on 5 matching bases. The CDR3 covers 15 residues. CDR1 is LGHNA and CDR2 is YSLEER in the germline V gene. V was cut by 1 base and J by 0 bases, with 10 bases left in between. The CDR3 protein is CASSQGAGLSYEQYF. In DNA, the CDR3 is TGCGCCAGCAGCCAAGGGGCGGGTCTCTCCTACGAGCAGTACTTC.

This clone occurred once. The rearrangement uses TRBV29-1 and TRBJ1-1, with 8 nucleotides matching TRBD1. The CDR3 runs 12 residues. Germline V gene sequence: CDR1 SQVTM, CDR2 ANQGSEA. Trimming removed 4 bases from V and 3 bases from J; junction bases left unmatched: 1. The CDR3 is CSVGDRYTEAFF. The CDR3 coding sequence is TGCAGCGTTGGGGACAGGTACACTGAAGCTTTCTTT.

The chain has TRBV5-8 and TRBJ2-1; 12 nucleotides align to TRBD2. Trimming removed 0 bases from V and 5 bases from J; junction bases left unmatched: 0. Germline V gene data show CDR1 as SGHTS and CDR2 as YDEGEE. The CDR3 sequence is 15 residues long. The CDR3 region has the DNA TGTGCCAGCAGCTTGGGACTAGCGGGGGACAATGAGCAGTTCTTC. Translating gives CASSLGLAGDNEQFF.

This chain links TRBV14 with TRBJ2-7; D unclear. Germline V lookup: CDR1 SGHDN, CDR2 FVKESK. The length of the CDR3 is 15 residues. V lost 4 bases, J lost 2 bases, and 15 bases lay in between. The CDR3 here is CASSRNFGGTYEQYF. CDR3 coding DNA: TGTGCCAGCAGCCGAAACTTCGGTGGTACCTACGAGCAGTACTTC. Using reference TRBV14 and TRBJ2-7 for the parts outside the CDR3, the full variable domain is EAGVTQFPSHSVIEKGQTVTLRCDPISGHDNLYWYRRVMGKEIKFLLHFVKESKQDESGMPNNRFLAERTGGTYSTLKVQPAELEDSGVYFCASSRNFGGTYEQYFGPGTRLTVT.

The V call is TRBV21-1, the J call TRBJ2-7; the D segment call TRBD1 is taken from the table without a DNA check. TRBV21-1 is a pseudogene segment. The length of the CDR3 is 19 residues. The CDR3 DNA reads as TGTGCTTTGCCAGTCTGCCGGGACAGATTTTGCTACACGTCCTACGAGCAGTACTTC. This sequence encodes CALPVCRDRFCYTSYEQYF.

This clone was detected only a few times. The chain recombines TRBV2 with TRBJ1-1; 8 nucleotides line up with TRBD1. CDR1 and CDR2 from the germline V gene are SNHLY and FYNNEI. This CDR3 contains 15 residues. V dropped 6 bases and J dropped 5; count of bases not matched to a gene: 11. The CDR3 spells CASSLGQGTLTEAFF. CDR3 nucleotides: TGTGCCAGCAGCCTCGGACAGGGAACGTTGACTGAAGCTTTCTTT.

The J gene is TRBJ1-1, the V gene TRBV6-5, with TRBD1 matching over 9 bases. Germline lookup yields CDR1 MNHEY and CDR2 SVGAGI. The CDR3 totals 12 residues. The trim removed 6 bases at V and 10 bases at J, leaving 6 bases unmatched. The CDR3 DNA reads as TGTGCCAGCAGGGGGACAGGGCGCATAGCTTTCTTT. Translation gives CASRGTGRIAFF.

The chain carries TRBV29-1 and TRBJ2-7; TRBD1 matches 7 bases. The germline V gene has CDR1 SQVTM and CDR2 ANQGSEA. V gave up 6 bases and J gave up 1 base; unmatched junction bases: 3. This CDR3 is built from 12 residues. This CDR3 is CSVGTDSYEQYF. CDR3 nucleotide sequence: TGCAGCGTCGGGACAGATTCCTACGAGCAGTACTTC.

The V and J genes are TRBV19 and TRBJ2-4; perhaps TRBD2 as D (6 bases). The CDR3 contains 12 residues. Trimming stripped 5 bases from V and 14 bases from J, with 16 bases between. The V gene's germline CDR1 is LNHDA and CDR2 SQIVND (reference sequence). The CDR3 sequence: CASSSRGRGKYF. The CDR3 DNA reads as TGTGCCAGTAGTTCGAGGGGACGGGGGAAGTACTTC.

The CDR3 DNA sequence: TGTGCCAGCAGCCTCCTAACTAGCGGGAGTATGGAGCAGTACTTC. This sequence encodes CASSLLTSGSMEQYF. V is TRBV7-2 and J is TRBJ2-7; 11 bases match TRBD2. Germline V gives CDR1 SGHTA, CDR2 FQGNSA. The CDR3 has 15 residues. V shed 5 bases and J 7 bases; nucleotides not matched to a gene: 10.

This clone was counted only a few times. The genes are TRBV28 and TRBJ1-1, with TRBD1 identical over 9 bases. V lost 5 bases to trimming and J lost 0 bases; unmatched junction nucleotides: 4. Per germline, CDR1 MDHEN and CDR2 SYDVKM. The CDR3 is 15 amino acids. The CDR3 DNA reads as TGTGCCAGCAGTCCCGGGACAGGGCTGAACACTGAAGCTTTCTTT. Translation gives CASSPGTGLNTEAFF.

This clone has just a few counts. The chain couples TRBV4-1 to TRBJ1-2; TRBD1 aligns across 10 bases. This CDR3 has 16 amino acids. With 2 bases clipped from V and 2 bases from J, the junction kept 5 bases outside the gene matches. In germline, CDR1 is MGHRA, CDR2 YSYEKL. CDR3 in amino acids: CASSQLPGQGNYGYTF. CDR3 bases: TGCGCCAGCAGCCAATTACCGGGACAGGGGAACTATGGCTACACCTTC.

The chain has TRBV27 and TRBJ2-7, with 8 positions matching TRBD1. Germline V gives CDR1 MNHEY, CDR2 SMNVEV (reference sequence). This CDR3 comprises 14 residues. J lost 3 bases, V lost 2 bases, and 3 bases had no gene match. CDR3 sequence (DNA): TGTGCCAGCAGTTTAGGACAGGGTGGCTACGAGCAGTACTTC. It specifies CASSLGQGGYEQYF.

V gene TRBV30 combines with J gene TRBJ1-2; 9 bases are a match to TRBD1. Germline CDR1 reads GTSNPN; CDR2 reads SVGIG (reference sequence). The CDR3 length is 13 residues. The CDR3 protein is CALQGAGGYGYTF. In DNA form, the CDR3 reads TGTGCTTTACAGGGGGCAGGCGGCTATGGCTACACCTTC. The full variable domain, in which reference TRBV30 and TRBJ1-2 provide the parts outside the CDR3, is SQTIHQWPATLVQPVGSPLSLECTVEGTSNPNLYWYRQAAGRGLQLLFYSVGIGQISSEVPQNLSASRPQDRQFILSSKKLLLSDSGFYLCALQGAGGYGYTFGSGTRLTVV.

The rearrangement links TRBV5-1 to TRBJ1-6; TRBD1 agrees at 7 bases. The junction had 6 bases not matched to a gene; V was cut back by 7 bases and J by 8 bases. Germline CDR1 SGHRS, CDR2 YFSETQ. The CDR3 contains 13 residues. The CDR3: CASGNRGDSPLHF. CDR3 sequence (DNA): TGCGCCAGCGGAAACAGGGGCGATTCACCCCTCCACTTT.

This chain connects TRBV4-1 to TRBJ1-6, with 9 nucleotides matching TRBD1. The CDR3 is made up of 13 amino acids. Germline V lookup: CDR1 MGHRA, CDR2 YSYEKL. With 8 bases clipped from V and 5 bases from J, the junction kept 1 base outside the gene matches. The CDR3 DNA reads TGCGCCAGCGGGACAGGGAATAATTCACCCCTCCACTTT. Protein product: CASGTGNNSPLHF.

The chain combines TRBV4-3 with TRBJ1-4; 8 bases are shared with TRBD1. The CDR3 has 16 amino acids. Unmatched junction bases numbered 8, after V lost 0 bases and J lost 8 bases. In germline, CDR1 is LGHNA, CDR2 YSLEER. The CDR3 region has the DNA TGCGCCAGCAGCCAAGAAGAGGGGACAGGTGGGGAAAAACTGTTTTTT. Protein sequence: CASSQEEGTGGEKLFF.

V and J are TRBV5-1 and TRBJ1-1; D might be TRBD1 (5 bases). With 1 base removed from V and 0 bases from J, the gap between germline ends came to 7 bases. The CDR3 is 14 residues long. Germline loops: CDR1 SGHRS, CDR2 YFSETQ. DNA for the CDR3: TGCGCCAGCAGCTTGTCAGGGATGAACACTGAAGCTTTCTTT. Its protein is CASSLSGMNTEAFF. Combining the CDR3 with reference TRBV5-1 and TRBJ1-1 gives the whole variable domain KAGVTQTPRYLIKTRGQQVTLSCSPISGHRSVSWYQQTPGQGLQFLFEYFSETQRNKGNFPGRFSGRQFSNSRSEMNVSTLELGDSALYLCASSLSGMNTEAFFGQGTRLTVV.

The chain joins TRBV5-1 to TRBJ2-5, with TRBD2 matching over 11 bases. The V gene end was trimmed by 4 bases and the J gene end by 4 bases; junction bases not matched to a gene: 3. Germline assignment: CDR1 SGHRS and CDR2 YFSETQ. The CDR3 is made up of 14 amino acids. CDR3 region: CASSPGTSGETQYF. The CDR3 DNA sequence: TGCGCCAGCAGCCCGGGGACTAGCGGAGAGACCCAGTACTTC. Drawing the rest from reference TRBV5-1 and TRBJ2-5, the complete variable domain is KAGVTQTPRYLIKTRGQQVTLSCSPISGHRSVSWYQQTPGQGLQFLFEYFSETQRNKGNFPGRFSGRQFSNSRSEMNVSTLELGDSALYLCASSPGTSGETQYFGPGTRLLVL.

The chain has TRBV30 and TRBJ2-1; 7 bases fit TRBD2. V lost 0 bases to trimming and J lost 8 bases; unmatched junction nucleotides: 10. The CDR3 loop spans 15 amino acids. Germline assignment: CDR1 GTSNPN and CDR2 SVGIG (reference sequence). CDR3 amino acids: CAWSVPGREGDEQFF. CDR3 in DNA: TGTGCCTGGAGTGTACCTGGGAGGGAAGGGGATGAGCAGTTCTTC.